This T cell receptor beta chain is drawn from a study of vaccination effects on CD4 cells after COVID-19. Overall study: Sequencing followed a ViraFEST assay step that expanded antigen-specific CD4+ T cells with viral peptide pools. Participants got two doses of BNT162b2 or mRNA-1273 vaccine.

Subsequent to a culture period of 10 to 11 days, CD4+ T cells were isolated. The authors replaced half the medium with IL-2 medium on days 3 and 7. Data came from immunoSEQ multiplex PCR; TCRdb stores just in-frame clones and leaves some out. The sample lists around 45,000 clones, roughly 76% occurring once. A word on this clone: Its antigen is undetermined.

CDR1 and CDR2 (germline): SGHAT, FQDESV (reference sequence). CDR3 length: 13 amino acids. V was shortened by 3 bases and J by 8 bases, with 10 bases between the two germline ends. The V call is TRBV11-1, the J call TRBJ2-2, with a possible D match to TRBD1 (5 bases). The source of this sequence is a human donor who had a prior SARS-CoV-2 infection. Material: CD4+ T cells from PBMCs cultured without peptide, obtained before COVID-19 vaccination. The CDR3 sequence: CASSFSGSGELFF. In DNA, the CDR3 is TGTGCCAGCAGCTTCTCAGGGTCGGGGGAGCTGTTTTTT.